Described below is a single TCR beta chain sequence and its context. The data stem from a study of blood T cell repertoires in COVID-19. V dropped 4 bases and J dropped 6; count of bases not matched to a gene: 11. The CDR3 spans 15 residues. The germline gives CDR1 SGHNT, CDR2 YYREEE (reference sequence). The assay was immunoSEQ multiplex PCR, and TCRdb's table has in-frame clones only and misses some. The sample includes just over 300,000 clones, roughly nine tenths of them seen just once. Sequencing used peripheral blood. This clonotype originated in a man aged 18 to 29 with active or convalescent COVID-19. The V call is TRBV5-4, the J call TRBJ1-1, with TRBD1 matching 8 bases. The CDR3 here is CASSINRGARSEAFF. Here the CDR3 DNA reads TGTGCCAGCAGCATCAACAGGGGGGCGAGGTCTGAAGCTTTCTTT.